One sample yielded the 10 T cell receptor beta chains listed below, sequenced in a study of cytomegalovirus exposure and HLA in healthy donors. A multiplex PCR was run with 60 Vbeta primers and 13 Jbeta primers. The protocol was immunoSEQ multiplex PCR, while the TCRdb copy is restricted to in-frame clones and leaves out a portion. The sample consists of 70,000 to 80,000 clones, approximately 78% of them appearing once. The material sequenced was PBMCs. These TCRs come from a man between 18 and 29 years old in good health and CMV-seronegative.

The chain is built from TRBV19 and TRBJ2-7; 7 nucleotides align to TRBD1. The CDR3 runs 14 residues. Trimming took 3 bases from V and 2 from J; bases not matched to a gene: 4. The germline V gene encodes CDR1 LNHDA and CDR2 SQIVND (reference sequence). The CDR3: CASSIRTGTYEQYF. CDR3 DNA: TGTGCCAGTAGTATTCGGACAGGTACCTACGAGCAGTACTTC.

The J gene is TRBJ2-3, the V gene TRBV28, with 13 bases fitting TRBD2. Germline values: CDR1 MDHEN, CDR2 SYDVKM. V lost 6 bases, J lost 2 bases, and 11 bases stayed unmatched. The CDR3 covers 18 residues. Here the CDR3 DNA reads TGTGCCAGCAGAAAGACTAGCGGGAGGATATCCTACACAGATACGCAGTATTTT. Protein sequence: CASRKTSGRISYTDTQYF.

The chain couples TRBV6-6 to TRBJ1-5, with a possible D match to TRBD1 (5 bases). There are 13 residues in the CDR3. Trimming removed 7 bases at V and 6 bases at J, with 13 bases between. CDR1 MNHNY and CDR2 SVGAGI come from the germline V gene (reference sequence). The CDR3 spells CASTIRGIQPQHF. In DNA, the CDR3 is TGTGCCAGCACTATAAGGGGTATTCAGCCCCAGCATTTT.

The chain recombines TRBV5-1 with TRBJ2-7; a possible D gene is TRBD2 (6 bases). V lost 0 bases and J lost 3, with 13 bases in between. The CDR3 runs 15 residues. Germline CDR1 and CDR2: SGHRS and YFSETQ. The CDR3, as DNA: TGCGCCAGCAGCTTGGATGGCGGGGCGTACTACGAGCAGTACTTC. Translated, it gives CASSLDGGAYYEQYF.

The J gene is TRBJ2-5, the V gene TRBV6-1; 7 bases are shared with TRBD1. CDR1 is MNHNS, CDR2 SASEGT, per germline. CDR3 length: 14 residues. The V segment lost 8 bases and the J segment 2 bases; nucleotides outside the gene matches: 8. CDR3 amino acids: CASFDGGQQETQYF. As DNA, the CDR3 is TGTGCCAGCTTCGATGGGGGACAGCAAGAGACCCAGTACTTC.

The CDR3 DNA reads TGTGCCAGCACCCTCCAAGGCCAGCGGGGGACCTACGAGCAGTACTTC. This encodes CASTLQGQRGTYEQYF. The J gene is TRBJ2-7, the V gene TRBV7-8; TRBD2 agrees at 8 bases. The CDR3 totals 16 residues. After removal of 7 bases from V and 2 bases from J, the junction contained 13 bases not matched to a gene. Germline assignment: CDR1 SGHVS and CDR2 FQNEAQ.

The V and J genes are TRBV28 and TRBJ2-7, with TRBD2 matching over 13 bases. CDR3 size: 15 residues. The germline CDR1 and CDR2 sequences are MDHEN and SYDVKM. J was trimmed by 4 bases and V by 6 bases; bases with no gene match: 6. CDR3 DNA: TGTGCCAGCAGGGCGACTAGCGGGGGGTCATACGAGCAGTACTTC. Protein: CASRATSGGSYEQYF. The whole variable domain, remainder taken from reference TRBV28 and TRBJ2-7, is DVKVTQSSRYLVKRTGEKVFLECVQDMDHENMFWYRQDPGLGLRLIYFSYDVKMKEKGDIPEGYSVSREKKERFSLILESASTNQTSMYLCASRATSGGSYEQYFGPGTRLTVT.

This chain joins TRBV18 and TRBJ1-3; a weak D match, TRBD1 (6 bases). There are 15 residues in the CDR3. Trimming took 5 bases from V and 0 from J, leaving 11 bases between them. Germline V gives CDR1 KGHSH, CDR2 LQKENI. This chain's CDR3 is CASSADRNSGNTIYF. The CDR3 coding sequence is TGTGCCAGCTCAGCCGACAGGAACTCTGGAAACACCATATATTTT.

This chain connects TRBV5-1 to TRBJ2-4; D perhaps matches TRBD1 (6 bases). With 7 bases removed from V and 0 bases from J, the gap between germline ends came to 14 bases. This CDR3 is built from 15 residues. Germline assignment: CDR1 SGHRS and CDR2 YFSETQ. The CDR3 region has the DNA TGCGCCAGCTCTGGACAGCCTTTAGCCAAAAACATTCAGTACTTC. This codes for CASSGQPLAKNIQYF.

The chain uses TRBV2 and TRBJ2-2; TRBD1 aligns across 10 bases. Germline V gene sequence: CDR1 SNHLY, CDR2 FYNNEI. There are 16 residues in the CDR3. Trimming removed 5 bases from V and 1 base from J; junction bases left unmatched: 4. CDR3 sequence reads: CASSRQGARNTGELFF. CDR3 DNA sequence: TGTGCCAGCAGTCGACAGGGGGCGCGGAACACCGGGGAGCTGTTTTTT. Complete variable domain (other parts from reference TRBV2 and TRBJ2-2): EPEVTQTPSHQVTQMGQEVILRCVPISNHLYFYWYRQILGQKVEFLVSFYNNEISEKSEIFDDQFSVERPDGSNFTLKIRSTKLEDSAMYFCASSRQGARNTGELFFGEGSRLTVL.